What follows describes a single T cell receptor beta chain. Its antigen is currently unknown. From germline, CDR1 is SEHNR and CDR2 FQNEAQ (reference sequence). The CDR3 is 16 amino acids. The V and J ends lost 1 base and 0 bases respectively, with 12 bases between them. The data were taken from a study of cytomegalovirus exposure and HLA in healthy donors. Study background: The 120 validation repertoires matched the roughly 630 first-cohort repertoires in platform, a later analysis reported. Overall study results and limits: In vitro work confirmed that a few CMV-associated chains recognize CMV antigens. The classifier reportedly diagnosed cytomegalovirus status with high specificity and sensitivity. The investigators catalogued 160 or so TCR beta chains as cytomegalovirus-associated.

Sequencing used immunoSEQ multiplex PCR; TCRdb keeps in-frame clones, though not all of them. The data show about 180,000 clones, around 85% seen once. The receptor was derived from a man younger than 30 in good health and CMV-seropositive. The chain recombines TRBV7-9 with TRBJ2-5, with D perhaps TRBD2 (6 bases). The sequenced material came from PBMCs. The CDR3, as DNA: TGTGCCAGCAGCTTAGTTCAGCGGGCGTACCAAGAGACCCAGTACTTC. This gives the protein CASSLVQRAYQETQYF.